This entry concerns a single T cell receptor (beta chain). Self-reported history from a screening survey and questionnaire set each donor's cohort. Donors of Cohort 3 who recovered were those that had two negative PCRs, clearance, or symptom resolution. The data were obtained in a study of blood T cell repertoires in COVID-19. For the study at large: PBMCs, B-cell-depleted T cells, or T cells were the source of the cDNA or gDNA that made up the material.

Trimming took 3 bases from V and 4 from J, leaving 10 bases between them. This CDR3 is built from 14 residues. CDR1 SGHTA and CDR2 FQGTGA come from the germline V gene. Original data processing: Counts of nucleated cells, estimated from reference gene primer amplification, were obtained. The method was immunoSEQ multiplex PCR; TCRdb's version includes in-frame clones alone and lacks a portion of them. V, J and clone size are taken as reported in that table, and D and trimming were inferred from the DNA itself. The sample contains about 350,000 clones, approximately 87% of which appear only once. Input material: PBMCs or T cells enriched from blood (not recorded which). This chain uses TRBV7-3 with TRBJ1-3; D possibly corresponds to TRBD1 (6 bases). This clonotype originated in a woman aged 25 to 39 who had recovered from COVID-19. CDR3 loop: CASSLTGGGNTIYF. The CDR3 bases are TGTGCCAGCAGCTTGACAGGAGGAGGAAACACCATATATTTT.